This T cell receptor beta chain was identified during a study of blood T cell repertoires in COVID-19 (dated by TCRdb to 2018 to 2020). Turning to the overall study: Samples covering the acute and convalescent phases of COVID-19 were provided by collaborators in the United States, Italy and Spain. The prospective study material was composed of cDNA or gDNA derived from T cells, B-cell-depleted T cells, or PBMCs. The dataset comprised deeply sampled blood TCRbeta repertoires from subjects exposed to, actively infected with, or recovered from COVID-19. The repertoires were made available in a free public database intended to serve as a resource for research on the immune response to SARS-CoV-2. The samples were drawn from the first 160 participants of the ongoing ImmuneRACE study and from 1,254 subjects provided by 6 global collaborators. Sample metadata almost always included a de-identified subject ID, COVID-19 status, age in years and sex. Where HLA class I and class II types were available, the types were taken from metadata supplied by the sample provider, not from assay-based typing.

Whole blood was collected in K2EDTA tubes by collaborating institutions according to the institutions' own protocols. For TCRbeta analysis, collaborator samples were shipped as frozen whole blood, as isolated PBMCs, or as DNA extracted from either sample type. The immunoSEQ Assay, a bias-controlled multiplex PCR, was used to amplify TCRbeta CDR3 regions from genomic DNA. The original methods were these. The number of nucleated cells in each sample was estimated by amplification of reference gene primers within the assay. To quantify the absolute abundance of each unique TCRbeta CDR3 rearrangement, sequence reads were collapsed and filtered. For each sample, productive Simpson clonality was calculated by taking the square root of Simpson's diversity index across productive rearrangements. The immuneACCESS repertoire file appears here via TCRdb, limited to in-frame rearrangements. These files lack a portion of the clones; in checked studies, under half of the deficit traces to unresolved V genes, and the cause of the others is not known. V, J and clone size are taken as reported in that table, and D and trimming were inferred from the DNA itself. Across this sample there are some 240,000 clones, with 75% to 85% seen only once. The top ten constitute over 10% of the sample.

What the study reported, not specific to this receptor: The amount of clinical and demographic metadata varied by source and participant and was provided uncurated.

Notes on this clone: The clone's antigen remains unknown. Nothing much larger sits one base from this clone, and base qualities are not available.

This receptor was identified in a human donor in a cohort sampled during active COVID-19. Sequences were obtained from peripheral blood.

CDR3 region: CASSHGTGGLSQPQHF. The DNA reads as follows: TGTGCCAGCAGCCACGGGACAGGGGGATTAAGTCAGCCCCAGCATTTT. The rearrangement combines TRBV7-9 with TRBJ1-5, and 11 bases in between align with TRBD1. Including the terminal cysteine and phenylalanine, the CDR3 comprises 16 residues. The retained sequence is limited to the CDR3, 48 bases, with the frame set at the first base. From the germline V gene (reference sequence), CDR1 is SEHNR and CDR2 is FQNEAQ. Ends trimmed: V by 5 bases, J by 6 bases; bases unmatched to a gene: 9.